This T cell receptor (beta chain) is from a study of OX40 agonist ivuxolimab in advanced cancers. For the study at large: Dose-escalation patients' cancers were hepatocellular carcinoma, melanoma, renal cell or head and neck cancer.

Baseline, cycle 4 day 1, and cycle 7 day 1 were the blood sampling points. V shed 7 bases and J shed 5 bases, with 11 bases lying between them. The CDR3 covers 12 residues. From germline, CDR1 is SNHLY and CDR2 FYNNEI. Clones were read by immunoSEQ multiplex PCR, and TCRdb kept only the in-frame ones, dropping some. The table lists just over 80,000 clones, around 87% of them singletons. The material was CD4+ or CD8+ T cells sorted from blood, obtained in a trial of the OX40 agonist ivuxolimab. The sequence derives from an adult with an advanced solid tumor such as melanoma, head and neck, liver or kidney cancer. This chain links TRBV2 with TRBJ1-1; D is unclear. The CDR3 protein is CASTGDLTEAFF. For the CDR3, the DNA is TGTGCCAGCACGGGTGATTTAACTGAAGCTTTCTTT.